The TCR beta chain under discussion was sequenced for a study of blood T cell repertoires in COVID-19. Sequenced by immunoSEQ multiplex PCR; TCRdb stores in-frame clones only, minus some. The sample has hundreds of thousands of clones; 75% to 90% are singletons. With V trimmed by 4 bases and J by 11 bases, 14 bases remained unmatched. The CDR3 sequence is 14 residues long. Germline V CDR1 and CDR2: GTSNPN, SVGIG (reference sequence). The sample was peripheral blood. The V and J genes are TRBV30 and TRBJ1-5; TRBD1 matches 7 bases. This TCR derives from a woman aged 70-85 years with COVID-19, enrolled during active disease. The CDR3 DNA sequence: TGTGCCTGGAATTTAGGGCAGGGGGATTCAGCCCAGCATTTT. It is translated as CAWNLGQGDSAQHF.